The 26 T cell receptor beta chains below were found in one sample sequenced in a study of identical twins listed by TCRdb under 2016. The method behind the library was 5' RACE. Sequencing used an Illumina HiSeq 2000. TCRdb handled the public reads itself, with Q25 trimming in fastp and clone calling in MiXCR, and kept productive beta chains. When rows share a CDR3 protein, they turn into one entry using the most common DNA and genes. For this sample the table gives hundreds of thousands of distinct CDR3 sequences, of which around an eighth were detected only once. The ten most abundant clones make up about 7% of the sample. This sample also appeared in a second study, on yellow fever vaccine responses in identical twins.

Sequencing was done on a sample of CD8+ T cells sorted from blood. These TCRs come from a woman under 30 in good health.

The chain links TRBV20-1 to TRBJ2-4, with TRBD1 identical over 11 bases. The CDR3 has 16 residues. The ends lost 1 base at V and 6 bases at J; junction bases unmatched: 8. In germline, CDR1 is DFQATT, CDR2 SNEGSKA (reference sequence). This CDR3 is CSARALGQGGGNIQYF. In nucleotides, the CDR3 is TGCAGTGCTAGAGCCCTGGGACAGGGGGGTGGAAACATTCAGTACTTC.

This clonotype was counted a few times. CDR3 sequence (DNA): TGTGCCAGCAGCTTAGGAGGGGGGGCGCATTCACCCCTCCACTTT. The encoded protein is CASSLGGGAHSPLHF. The chain employs TRBV7-2 and TRBJ1-6; a possible D gene is TRBD1 (6 bases). V was trimmed by 1 base and J by 8 bases, leaving 12 bases between them. The CDR3 contains 15 residues. Germline lookup yields CDR1 SGHTA and CDR2 FQGNSA.

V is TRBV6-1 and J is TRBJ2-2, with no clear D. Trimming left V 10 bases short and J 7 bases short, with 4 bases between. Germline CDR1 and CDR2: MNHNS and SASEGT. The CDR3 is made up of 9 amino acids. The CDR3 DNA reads TGTGCCACCAGCGGGGAGCTGTTTTTT. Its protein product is CATSGELFF.

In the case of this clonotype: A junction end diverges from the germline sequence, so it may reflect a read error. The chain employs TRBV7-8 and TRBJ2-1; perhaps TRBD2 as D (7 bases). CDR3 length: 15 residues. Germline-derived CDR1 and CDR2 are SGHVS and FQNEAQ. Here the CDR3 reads CGSSEGEGRWNEQFF. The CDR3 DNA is TGTGGCAGCAGCGAGGGGGAGGGCCGGTGGAATGAGCAGTTCTTC.

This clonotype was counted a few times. The CDR3 loop is CASSQDRHGGTEAFF. The DNA of the CDR3 is TGCGCCAGCAGCCAAGACCGGCACGGGGGCACTGAAGCTTTCTTT. The chain couples TRBV4-1 to TRBJ1-1, with D possibly TRBD1 on 5 matching bases. CDR1 and CDR2 (germline): MGHRA, YSYEKL. The V end lost 0 bases, the J end lost 4 bases, and 12 bases lay between the germline ends. CDR3 length equals 15 residues.

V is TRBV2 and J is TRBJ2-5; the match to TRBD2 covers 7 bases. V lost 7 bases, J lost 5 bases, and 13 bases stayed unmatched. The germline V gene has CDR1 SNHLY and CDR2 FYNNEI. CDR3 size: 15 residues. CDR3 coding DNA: TGTGCCAGCATCGGGGAGGGCGGGGCGCGTGAGACCCAGTACTTC. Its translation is CASIGEGGARETQYF.

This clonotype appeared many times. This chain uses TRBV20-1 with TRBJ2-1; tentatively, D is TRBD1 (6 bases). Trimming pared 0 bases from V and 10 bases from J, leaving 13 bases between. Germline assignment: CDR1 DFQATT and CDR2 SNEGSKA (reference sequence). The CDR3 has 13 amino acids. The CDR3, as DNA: TGCAGTGCTAGAGACCTAGGGGGAAGGGAGCAGTTCTTC. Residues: CSARDLGGREQFF.

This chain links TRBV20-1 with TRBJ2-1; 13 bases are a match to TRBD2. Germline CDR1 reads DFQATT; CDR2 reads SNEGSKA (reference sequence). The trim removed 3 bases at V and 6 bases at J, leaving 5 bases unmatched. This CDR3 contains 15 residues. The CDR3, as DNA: TGCAGTGCTAGGGGACTAGCGGGATTAGTCAATGAGCAGTTCTTC. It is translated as CSARGLAGLVNEQFF.

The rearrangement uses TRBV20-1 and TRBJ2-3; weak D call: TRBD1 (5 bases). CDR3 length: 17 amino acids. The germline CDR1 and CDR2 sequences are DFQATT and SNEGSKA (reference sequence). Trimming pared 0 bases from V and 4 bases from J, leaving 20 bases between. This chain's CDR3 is CSARDRLGPLGPDTQYF. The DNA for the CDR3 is TGCAGTGCTAGAGATCGATTGGGGCCCCTGGGGCCAGATACGCAGTATTTT.

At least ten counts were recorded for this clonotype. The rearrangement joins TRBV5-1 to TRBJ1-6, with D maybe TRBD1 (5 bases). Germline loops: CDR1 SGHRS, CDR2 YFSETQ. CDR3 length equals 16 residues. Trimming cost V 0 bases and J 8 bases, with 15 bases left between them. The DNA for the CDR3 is TGCGCCAGCAGCTTGGCCGGAGACAGAAATGATTCACCCCTCCACTTT. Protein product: CASSLAGDRNDSPLHF.

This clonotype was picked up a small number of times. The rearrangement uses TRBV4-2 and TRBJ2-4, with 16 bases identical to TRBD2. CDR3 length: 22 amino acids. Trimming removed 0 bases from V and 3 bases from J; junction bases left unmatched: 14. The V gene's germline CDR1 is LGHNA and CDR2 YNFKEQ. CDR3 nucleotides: TGTGCCAGCAGCCAAGAGACGGGGACCGGGACTAGCGGGAGGGTTCGCAAAAACATTCAGTACTTC. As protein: CASSQETGTGTSGRVRKNIQYF.

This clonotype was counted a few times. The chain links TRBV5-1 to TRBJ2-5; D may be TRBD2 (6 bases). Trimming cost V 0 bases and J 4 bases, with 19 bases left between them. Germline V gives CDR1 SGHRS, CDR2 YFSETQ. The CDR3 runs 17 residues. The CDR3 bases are TGCGCCAGCAGCTTGGCTCCCCGACTAGTTTGGGGAGAGACCCAGTACTTC. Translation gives CASSLAPRLVWGETQYF.

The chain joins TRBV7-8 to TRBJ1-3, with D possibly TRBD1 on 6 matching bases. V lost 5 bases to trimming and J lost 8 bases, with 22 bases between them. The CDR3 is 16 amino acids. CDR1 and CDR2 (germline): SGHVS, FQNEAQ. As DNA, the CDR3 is TGTGCCAGCAGCGCCTTAAGGCTGGGGGCGAAGGACACCATATATTTT. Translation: CASSALRLGAKDTIYF.

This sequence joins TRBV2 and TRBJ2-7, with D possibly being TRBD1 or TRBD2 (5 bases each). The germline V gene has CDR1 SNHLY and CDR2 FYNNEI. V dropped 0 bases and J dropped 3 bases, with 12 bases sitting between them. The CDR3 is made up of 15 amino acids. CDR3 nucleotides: TGTGCCAGCAGTGAAGCGGGACCGACGCACTACGAGCAGTACGTC. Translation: CASSEAGPTHYEQYV.

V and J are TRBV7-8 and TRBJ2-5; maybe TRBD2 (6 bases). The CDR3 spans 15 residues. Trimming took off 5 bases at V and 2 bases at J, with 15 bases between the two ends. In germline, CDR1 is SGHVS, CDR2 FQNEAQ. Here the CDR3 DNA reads TGTGCCAGCAGCCCCCGGCCGGGGGAGCAAGAGACCCAGTACTTC. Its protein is CASSPRPGEQETQYF.

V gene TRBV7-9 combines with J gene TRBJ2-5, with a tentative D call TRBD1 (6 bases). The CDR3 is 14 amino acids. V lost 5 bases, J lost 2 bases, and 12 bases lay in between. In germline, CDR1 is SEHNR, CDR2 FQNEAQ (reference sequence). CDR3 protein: CASSEGQRQETQYF. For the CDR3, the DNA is TGTGCCAGCAGCGAAGGACAGCGTCAAGAGACCCAGTACTTC.

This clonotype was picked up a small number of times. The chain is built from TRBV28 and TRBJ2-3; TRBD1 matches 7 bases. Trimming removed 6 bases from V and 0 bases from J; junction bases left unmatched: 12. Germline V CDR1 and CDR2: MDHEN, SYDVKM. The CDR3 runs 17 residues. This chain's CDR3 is CASSYYADRRSTDTQYF. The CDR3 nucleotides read TGTGCCAGCAGCTATTACGCGGACAGGCGCAGCACAGATACGCAGTATTTT.

The CDR3 DNA is TGTGCCAGCAGTGATGCGGCGGTCCTAGCCAAAAACATTCAGTACTTC. The encoded protein is CASSDAAVLAKNIQYF. V usage is TRBV6-1 and J usage is TRBJ2-4; no definite D call. Germline V lookup: CDR1 MNHNS, CDR2 SASEGT. The V end lost 3 bases, the J end lost 0 bases, and 12 bases lay between the germline ends. CDR3 length: 16 residues.

CDR3 coding DNA: TGTGCCAGCATATACCCCTGGGCCTACGAGCAGTACTTC. This sequence encodes CASIYPWAYEQYF. The chain links TRBV2 to TRBJ2-7; D is undetermined. Germline V gene sequence: CDR1 SNHLY, CDR2 FYNNEI. Trimming took 7 bases from V and 2 from J, leaving 12 bases between them. The CDR3 extends over 13 amino acids.

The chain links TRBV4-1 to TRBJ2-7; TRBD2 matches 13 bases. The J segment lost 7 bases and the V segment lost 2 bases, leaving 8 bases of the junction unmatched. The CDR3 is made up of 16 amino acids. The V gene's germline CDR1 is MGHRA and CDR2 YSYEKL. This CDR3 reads CASSQRGLAGVGEQYF. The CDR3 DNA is TGCGCCAGCAGCCAAAGAGGACTAGCGGGAGTAGGTGAGCAGTACTTC.

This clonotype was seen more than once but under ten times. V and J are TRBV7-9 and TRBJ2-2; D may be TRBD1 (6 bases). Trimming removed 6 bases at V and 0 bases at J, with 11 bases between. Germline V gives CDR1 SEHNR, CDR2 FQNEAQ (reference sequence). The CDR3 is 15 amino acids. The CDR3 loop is CASRGQPPNTGELFF. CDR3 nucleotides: TGTGCCAGCAGAGGACAGCCTCCGAACACCGGGGAGCTGTTTTTT.

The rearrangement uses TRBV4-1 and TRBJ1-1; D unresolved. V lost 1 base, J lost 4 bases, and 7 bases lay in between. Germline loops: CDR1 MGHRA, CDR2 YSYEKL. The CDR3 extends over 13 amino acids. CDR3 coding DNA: TGCGCCAGCAGCCAAGGAGGGTCCACTGAAGCTTTCTTT. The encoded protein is CASSQGGSTEAFF.

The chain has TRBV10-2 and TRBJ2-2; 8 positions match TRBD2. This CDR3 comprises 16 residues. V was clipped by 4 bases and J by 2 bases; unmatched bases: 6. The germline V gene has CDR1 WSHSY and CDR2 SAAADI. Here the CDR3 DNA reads TGCGCCAGCAGTGGGGCCGCGGGGGGAAACACCGGGGAGCTGTTTTTT. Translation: CASSGAAGGNTGELFF.

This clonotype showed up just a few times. For the CDR3, the DNA is TGCAGCGTCCCAAACCGACTAGCGGGAGGGTTAGTGGATGAGCAGTTCTTC. Its translation: CSVPNRLAGGLVDEQFF. The V and J genes are TRBV29-1 and TRBJ2-1; 14 bases align to TRBD2. Germline CDR1 reads SQVTM; CDR2 reads ANQGSEA. The CDR3 contains 17 residues. Unmatched junction bases numbered 15, after V lost 6 bases and J lost 8 bases.

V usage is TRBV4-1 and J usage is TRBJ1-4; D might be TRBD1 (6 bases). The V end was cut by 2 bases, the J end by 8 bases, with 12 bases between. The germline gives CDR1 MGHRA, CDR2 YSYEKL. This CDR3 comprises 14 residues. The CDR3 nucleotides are TGCGCCAGCAGCCAAACCATCGGGGGCGAAAAACTGTTTTTT. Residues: CASSQTIGGEKLFF.

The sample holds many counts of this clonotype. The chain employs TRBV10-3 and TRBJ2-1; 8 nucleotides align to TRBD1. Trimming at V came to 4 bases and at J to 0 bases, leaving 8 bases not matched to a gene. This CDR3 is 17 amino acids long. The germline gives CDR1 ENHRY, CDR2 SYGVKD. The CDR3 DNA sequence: TGTGCCATCAGTGTGGACAGGGCTGTTAGCTCCTACAATGAGCAGTTCTTC. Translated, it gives CAISVDRAVSSYNEQFF.